These 20 T cell receptor beta chains share one sample of origin, sequenced in a study of identical twins. One entry per CDR3 protein results from TCRdb running MiXCR on the 5' RACE reads. Counted here are hundreds of thousands of distinct CDR3 sequences, 20% to 25% occurring once; the ten biggest clones make up over 2.5%. The sample was also reused in another study, on T cells expressing NK-cell markers.

Sequencing used CD4+ T cells sorted from blood. Every receptor here comes from a woman aged 18-30 years in good health.

The gene calls are TRBV5-1 and TRBJ2-1, with 8 bases that match TRBD2. Germline CDR1 reads SGHRS; CDR2 reads YFSETQ. The CDR3 has 15 residues. J lost 6 bases, V lost 4 bases, and 9 bases had no gene match. CDR3 in DNA: TGCGCCAGCAGCCCGGGGGGGGGGCGCAGCAATGAGCAGTTCTTC. It is translated as CASSPGGGRSNEQFF.

A few counts support this clonotype. The V call is TRBV5-1, the J call TRBJ2-3; a weak D match, TRBD2 (6 bases). Trimming cost V 5 bases and J 6 bases, with 13 bases left between them. The germline gives CDR1 SGHRS, CDR2 YFSETQ. CDR3 length: 13 amino acids. The CDR3: CASRGGVLDTQYF. The CDR3 DNA follows: TGCGCCAGCAGAGGAGGGGTACTTGATACGCAGTATTTT. Based on the CDR3 plus reference TRBV5-1 and TRBJ2-3, the full variable domain is KAGVTQTPRYLIKTRGQQVTLSCSPISGHRSVSWYQQTPGQGLQFLFEYFSETQRNKGNFPGRFSGRQFSNSRSEMNVSTLELGDSALYLCASRGGVLDTQYFGPGTRLTVL.

This clonotype was observed a handful of times. This chain links TRBV6-5 with TRBJ1-1; D uncertain. CDR3 size: 11 residues. V lost 6 bases and J lost 5, with 7 bases in between. From germline, CDR1 is MNHEY and CDR2 SVGAGI. CDR3 sequence: CASRAGTEAFF. CDR3 DNA: TGTGCCAGCAGGGCAGGAACTGAAGCTTTCTTT.

The rearrangement links TRBV10-3 to TRBJ2-7; no clear D. The CDR3 loop spans 11 amino acids. The V end was cut by 3 bases, the J end by 8 bases, with 8 bases between. CDR1 ENHRY and CDR2 SYGVKD come from the germline V gene. CDR3 protein: CAISEFDKQYF. The CDR3 DNA sequence: TGTGCCATCAGTGAATTTGACAAGCAGTACTTC.

This clonotype was detected only a few times. This chain uses TRBV20-1 with TRBJ2-5, with D perhaps matching TRBD1 (7 bases). Germline V gene sequence: CDR1 DFQATT, CDR2 SNEGSKA (reference sequence). The CDR3 contains 13 residues. Trimming removed 6 bases from V and 5 bases from J, with 16 bases in between. The CDR3 DNA reads TGCAGTGCGGCAGGGGGGAGTGGGGAGACCCAGTACTTC. It yields the protein CSAAGGSGETQYF.

The genes are TRBV7-9 and TRBJ2-7; D may be TRBD2 (5 bases). The length of the CDR3 is 14 residues. The V end was cut by 1 base, the J end by 2 bases, with 9 bases between. Germline loops: CDR1 SEHNR, CDR2 FQNEAQ (reference sequence). The DNA of the CDR3 is TGTGCCAGCAGCTTAGTAAGCGGCCCCTACGAGCAGTACTTC. Translated, it gives CASSLVSGPYEQYF. Variable domain in full (rest from reference TRBV7-9 and TRBJ2-7): DTGVSQNPRHKITKRGQNVTFRCDPISEHNRLYWYRQTLGQGPEFLTYFQNEAQLEKSRLLSDRFSAERPKGSFSTLEIQRTEQGDSAMYLCASSLVSGPYEQYFGPGTRLTVT.

This clonotype was counted only a few times. The chain carries TRBV20-1 and TRBJ2-2; 8 bases line up with TRBD2. V trimming: 0 bases; J trimming: 6 bases; junction bases outside the gene matches: 6. Germline CDR1 reads DFQATT; CDR2 reads SNEGSKA (reference sequence). The CDR3 sequence is 15 residues long. CDR3 residues: CSARDAGGFAGELFF. For the CDR3, the DNA is TGCAGTGCTAGAGATGCGGGGGGATTCGCCGGGGAGCTGTTTTTT.

V usage is TRBV6-5 and J usage is TRBJ2-6; D uncertain. Germline values: CDR1 MNHEY, CDR2 SVGAGI. Trimming stripped 2 bases from V and 4 bases from J, with 15 bases between. The CDR3 totals 17 residues. CDR3 sequence (DNA): TGTGCCAGCAGTTACCCGCAGTTGGGCCTGGGGGCCAACGTCCTGACTTTC. Protein sequence: CASSYPQLGLGANVLTF.

This chain uses TRBV5-6 with TRBJ2-1; weak D call: TRBD1 (6 bases). This CDR3 has 14 residues. V was clipped by 4 bases and J by 6 bases, with 14 bases between them. CDR1 is SGHDT, CDR2 YYEEEE, per germline. The CDR3 sequence is CASSGGPIGNEQFF. The DNA for the CDR3 is TGTGCCAGCAGCGGGGGCCCGATAGGCAATGAGCAGTTCTTC.

CDR3 nucleotide sequence: TGTGCCAGCAGTTTATCGATAACAGGGAAGGTTTCACCCCTCCACTTT. It encodes CASSLSITGKVSPLHF. The rearrangement uses TRBV27 and TRBJ1-6; D possibly corresponds to TRBD1 (6 bases). The length of the CDR3 is 16 residues. The V and J ends lost 0 bases and 9 bases respectively, with 15 bases between them. Germline assignment: CDR1 MNHEY and CDR2 SMNVEV (reference sequence).

The table lists this clonotype with many counts. The junction and the germline gene differ at one end; a read error may be behind it. The chain recombines TRBV5-1 with TRBJ2-1; D possibly matches TRBD1 or TRBD2 (6 bases each). This CDR3 has 15 residues. Germline assignment: CDR1 SGHRS and CDR2 YFSETQ. The CDR3 loop reads CASSLGGGTYNEQFF. The DNA for the CDR3 is TGTGCCAGCAGCCTGGGGGGCGGGACGTACAATGAGCAGTTCTTC.

The chain is built from TRBV18 and TRBJ2-7, with 9 positions matching TRBD1. The germline V gene encodes CDR1 KGHSH and CDR2 LQKENI. The trim removed 3 bases at V and 7 bases at J, leaving 13 bases unmatched. The CDR3 contains 16 residues. In DNA form, the CDR3 reads TGTGCCAGCTCACCGATTTCGGGGACAGGGTCGATAGAGCAGTACTTC. It specifies CASSPISGTGSIEQYF. Filled out from reference TRBV18 and TRBJ2-7, the complete variable domain reads NAGVMQNPRHLVRRRGQEARLRCSPMKGHSHVYWYRQLPEEGLKFMVYLQKENIIDESGMPKERFSAEFPKEGPSILRIQQVVRGDSAAYFCASSPISGTGSIEQYFGPGTRLTVT.

This clonotype was seen ten or more times. The J gene is TRBJ2-3, the V gene TRBV7-9; D not resolved. From germline, CDR1 is SEHNR and CDR2 FQNEAQ (reference sequence). Trimming took 7 bases from V and 3 from J, leaving 5 bases between them. There are 11 residues in the CDR3. CDR3 protein: CASTSTDTQYF. CDR3 coding DNA: TGTGCCAGCACCTCGACAGATACGCAGTATTTT.

This clonotype was detected many times. The V gene is TRBV7-9, the J gene TRBJ2-5; D call uncertain. The CDR3 has 11 residues. The V and J ends lost 6 bases and 5 bases respectively, with 7 bases between them. Germline CDR1 SEHNR, CDR2 FQNEAQ (reference sequence). The CDR3 DNA reads TGTGCCAGCAGTCCCACCGAGACCCAGTACTTC. It encodes CASSPTETQYF.

In its sample, this clonotype was seen many times. Compared with germline, one end of the junction differs, possibly owing to a read error. The CDR3, as DNA: TGTGCCAGCAGTTCCGGGACATCCATCTGGCTCTTC. Translation gives CASSSGTSIWLF. J is TRBJ2-1 and V is TRBV6-5; D is perhaps TRBD1 (6 bases). The CDR3 has 12 residues. Germline CDR1 is MNHEY and CDR2 is SVGAGI.

This clonotype was found a few times. The chain is built from TRBV2 and TRBJ2-5; D is perhaps TRBD2 (6 bases). The V gene's germline CDR1 is SNHLY and CDR2 FYNNEI. Trimming shortened V by 4 bases and J by 2 bases, and 8 bases separated the two germline ends. This CDR3 contains 13 residues. The CDR3 loop is CASSVAVQETQYF. DNA of the CDR3: TGTGCCAGCAGTGTAGCGGTGCAAGAGACCCAGTACTTC.

This clonotype was picked up a small number of times. J is TRBJ1-5 and V is TRBV20-1; no reliable D call. The CDR3 covers 13 residues. CDR1 DFQATT and CDR2 SNEGSKA come from the germline V gene (reference sequence). The V end lost 3 bases, the J end lost 5 bases, and 11 bases lay between the germline ends. This CDR3 reads CSASRREYQPQHF. For the CDR3, the DNA is TGCAGTGCTAGTCGGAGGGAGTATCAGCCCCAGCATTTT.

The chain combines TRBV6-2 or TRBV6-3 with TRBJ1-6; the D is unclear. V gave up 6 bases and J gave up 11 bases, with 8 bases separating them. The CDR3 totals 11 residues. Germline V gives CDR1 MNHEY, CDR2 SVGEGT. The CDR3 bases are TGTGCCAGCAGAGAACCCACACCCCTCCACTTT. This codes for CASREPTPLHF.

This clonotype was observed a handful of times. V is TRBV29-1 and J is TRBJ1-1; TRBD1 matches 9 bases. CDR3 size: 12 residues. Unmatched junction bases numbered 1, after V lost 4 bases and J lost 4 bases. Germline CDR1 SQVTM, CDR2 ANQGSEA. CDR3 coding DNA: TGCAGCGTTGCGGACAGGGGCACTGAAGCTTTCTTT. It codes for CSVADRGTEAFF.

The chain combines TRBV7-2 with TRBJ2-2; D uncertain. Germline V gene sequence: CDR1 SGHTA, CDR2 FQGNSA. V was shortened by 0 bases and J by 4 bases, with 6 bases between the two germline ends. CDR3 length: 14 residues. CDR3 protein: CASSLARITGELFF. The DNA for the CDR3 is TGTGCCAGCAGCTTAGCTAGAATCACCGGGGAGCTGTTTTTT. The variable domain in full, completed from reference TRBV7-2 and TRBJ2-2, reads GAGVSQSPSNKVTEKGKDVELRCDPISGHTALYWYRQSLGQGLEFLIYFQGNSAPDKSGLPSDRFSAERTGGSVSTLTIQRTQQEDSAVYLCASSLARITGELFFGEGSRLTVL.